Below are 29 T cell receptor beta chains sequenced from a single sample in a study of regulatory T cells in long-lasting Graves disease. Time point in this sample: persistent/refractory GD, antithyroid drugs over 5 years with positive TRAb. There was RNA extracted from PBMCs, and the TCR library was made from it. Construction of TCR beta libraries relied on iRepertoire HTBI primers and on Arm-PCR targeting CDR3 regions. TCRdb re-called the multiplex PCR reads with MiXCR, one entry per CDR3 protein. The sample contains more than 350,000 distinct CDR3 sequences, 21% of which appear only once. The sample here was peripheral blood mononuclear cells (PBMCs), taken when the disease was refractory, from a patient treated with antithyroid drugs. Source of these receptors: a female donor with Graves disease.

The chain carries TRBV20-1 and TRBJ1-2; D is perhaps TRBD1 (5 bases). The length of the CDR3 is 15 residues. Germline CDR1 and CDR2: DFQATT and SNEGSKA (reference sequence). V lost 3 bases and J 4 bases, leaving 18 bases between the germline ends. CDR3 coding DNA: TGCAGTGCTAGGCCAAGAAGGGGAACACTCTATGGCTACACCTTC. Its translation is CSARPRRGTLYGYTF.

The chain recombines TRBV2 with TRBJ1-2; D uncertain. Trimming cost V 8 bases and J 3 bases, with 28 bases left between them. Germline V gives CDR1 SNHLY, CDR2 FYNNEI. The CDR3 length is 18 residues. In nucleotides, the CDR3 is TGTGCCAGCTCACCACCGTCTACAACACCTGGCTCCCACTATGGCTACACCTTC. Translation: CASSPPSTTPGSHYGYTF.

The chain is built from TRBV5-4 and TRBJ1-1; TRBD1 agrees at 7 bases. The germline V gene has CDR1 SGHNT and CDR2 YYREEE (reference sequence). This CDR3 comprises 15 residues. V lost 5 bases, J lost 3 bases, and 10 bases stayed unmatched. This CDR3 reads CASSYSDRADTEAFF. CDR3 nucleotide sequence: TGTGCCAGCAGTTACTCAGACAGGGCTGACACTGAAGCTTTCTTT.

This chain links TRBV6-2 or TRBV6-3 with TRBJ2-7, with D maybe TRBD2 (6 bases). The CDR3 contains 15 residues. The V and J ends lost 0 bases and 4 bases respectively, with 13 bases between them. Per germline, CDR1 MNHEY and CDR2 SVGEGT. The CDR3 here is CASSYSGTPTYEQYF. CDR3 DNA sequence: TGTGCCAGCAGTTACTCAGGGACTCCTACTTACGAGCAGTACTTC.

The J gene is TRBJ2-3, the V gene TRBV11-2, with D maybe TRBD1 (6 bases). This CDR3 comprises 12 residues. Trimming cost V 8 bases and J 6 bases, with 12 bases left between them. Looked up from germline, CDR1 is SGHAT and CDR2 is FQNNGV. The CDR3 protein is CASRQAADTQYF. CDR3 coding DNA: TGTGCCAGCCGACAGGCGGCGGATACGCAGTATTTT.

This clonotype was recorded at least ten times. CDR3 protein: CASKTSLRGLNTEAFF. The DNA for the CDR3 is TGTGCCAGCAAAACCAGTTTAAGGGGTTTGAACACTGAAGCTTTCTTT. This rearrangement joins TRBV2 to TRBJ1-1, with a tentative D call TRBD1 (5 bases). The CDR3 has 16 residues. Germline V gives CDR1 SNHLY, CDR2 FYNNEI. The V end was cut by 7 bases, the J end by 0 bases, with 18 bases between.

This clonotype came up a few times. This chain uses TRBV6-1 with TRBJ1-6; no definite D call. Per the germline V gene, CDR1 is MNHNS and CDR2 is SASEGT. Trimming left V 6 bases short and J 8 bases short, with 14 bases between. The CDR3 is made up of 14 amino acids. Here the CDR3 DNA reads TGTGCCAGCAGGACCGGGAATTCGGATTCACCCCTCCACTTT. It encodes CASRTGNSDSPLHF.

The chain is built from TRBV30 and TRBJ1-1; TRBD1 matches at 8 bases. This CDR3 contains 12 residues. V shed 2 bases and J 9 bases; nucleotides not matched to a gene: 5. Germline assignment: CDR1 GTSNPN and CDR2 SVGIG (reference sequence). For the CDR3, the DNA is TGTGCCTGGAGTTTGGGACAGGATAAAGCTTTCTTT. Residues: CAWSLGQDKAFF.

In this sample, this clonotype turned up a few times. This chain uses TRBV7-9 with TRBJ2-7; 9 nucleotides align to TRBD2. With 3 bases clipped from V and 5 bases from J, the junction kept 11 bases outside the gene matches. CDR1 SEHNR and CDR2 FQNEAQ come from the germline V gene (reference sequence). This CDR3 has 16 residues. The CDR3 protein is CASSFTAGSGSDEQYF. The CDR3 DNA reads TGTGCCAGCAGCTTCACGGCTGGTAGCGGGAGCGACGAGCAGTACTTC.

The chain couples TRBV30 to TRBJ1-5; D is uncertain. CDR3 length equals 16 residues. V was clipped by 1 base and J by 0 bases, with 13 bases between them. In germline, CDR1 is GTSNPN, CDR2 SVGIG (reference sequence). CDR3 sequence: CAWSASRGYSNQPQHF. The CDR3 DNA reads as TGTGCCTGGAGTGCCTCTCGAGGATATAGCAATCAGCCCCAGCATTTT.

In its sample, this clonotype was seen many times. The chain joins TRBV12-3 or TRBV12-4 to TRBJ1-1; a possible D gene is TRBD1 (5 bases). Trimming stripped 4 bases from V and 3 bases from J, with 24 bases between. This CDR3 region has 18 residues. Written as DNA, the CDR3 is TGTGCCAGCAGTTCAATCTCTCACAGGAGTACGAGGGACACTGAAGCTTTCTTT. Amino acid sequence: CASSSISHRSTRDTEAFF.

To note about this clonotype: A much larger clone differs from this one at a single base, so this may be a read error. CDR3 sequence (DNA): TGTGCCAGCAGTGAAGGCGCCAGGGGAAGCAATGGCTACACCTTC. It translates to CASSEGARGSNGYTF. The chain recombines TRBV2 with TRBJ1-2; D may be TRBD1 (6 bases). The CDR3 is made up of 15 amino acids. Germline V gene sequence: CDR1 SNHLY, CDR2 FYNNEI. V lost 1 base and J lost 6, with 15 bases in between.

This clonotype was recorded a few times. The CDR3 here is CASSPWGASGNTIYF. The CDR3, as DNA: TGTGCCAGCAGCCCGTGGGGGGCCTCTGGAAACACCATATATTTT. The chain is built from TRBV28 and TRBJ1-3; D perhaps matches TRBD1 (6 bases). The germline gives CDR1 MDHEN, CDR2 SYDVKM. The length of the CDR3 is 15 residues. Trimming shortened V by 6 bases and J by 0 bases, and 12 bases separated the two germline ends.

The chain recombines TRBV28 with TRBJ2-5; TRBD1 might be the D (5 bases). Judging by the DNA end, TRBJ2-1 fits better; the J call may be wrong. The CDR3 loop spans 21 amino acids. From germline, CDR1 is MDHEN and CDR2 SYDVKM. The CDR3, as DNA: TGTGCCAGCAGCCTCGTGGGTGGGGCGCCGACCCCATCTTTACCGTTCGGGGAGCAGTTCTTC. Translation gives CASSLVGGAPTPSLPFGEQFF.

This clonotype was seen many times. The junction does not match germline at one end; this may be a read error. The V gene is TRBV28, the J gene TRBJ2-2; the D gene could be TRBD1 or TRBD2 (5 bases each). This CDR3 contains 17 residues. Germline lookup yields CDR1 MDHEN and CDR2 SYDVKM. The CDR3 sequence: CASSLAYGTVNTGKLFF. The DNA of the CDR3 is TGTGCCAGCAGTTTAGCCTACGGGACGGTGAACACCGGGAAGCTGTTTTTT.

This clonotype was seen at least ten times. The chain carries TRBV20-1 and TRBJ2-5, with a possible D match to TRBD2 (6 bases). CDR3 length: 14 residues. V lost 0 bases and J 4 bases, leaving 12 bases between the germline ends. Germline V gene sequence: CDR1 DFQATT, CDR2 SNEGSKA (reference sequence). CDR3 sequence: CSARESGLRETQYF. The CDR3 DNA reads as TGCAGTGCTAGAGAGTCGGGACTCCGAGAGACCCAGTACTTC.

This sequence joins TRBV27 and TRBJ2-7, with 7 positions matching TRBD2. Trimming took 8 bases from V and 1 from J; bases not matched to a gene: 17. This CDR3 has 17 residues. Germline V gene lookup returns CDR1 MNHEY and CDR2 SMNVEV (reference sequence). This chain's CDR3 is CASGPGMGSGKSYEQYF. Written as DNA, the CDR3 is TGTGCCAGCGGCCCAGGGATGGGAAGCGGGAAATCCTACGAGCAGTACTTC.

This clonotype showed up many times. This chain uses TRBV7-2 with TRBJ1-2; 8 bases map to TRBD1. Germline V lookup: CDR1 SGHTA, CDR2 FQGNSA. With 1 base clipped from V and 7 bases from J, the junction kept 5 bases outside the gene matches. The CDR3 totals 14 residues. CDR3 residues: CASSLGTGSTGYTF. The DNA for the CDR3 is TGTGCCAGCAGCTTAGGGACAGGGTCTACTGGCTACACCTTC.

This clonotype was seen a handful of times. J is TRBJ2-2 and V is TRBV7-2; D remains unclear. The CDR3 length is 14 residues. Germline assignment: CDR1 SGHTA and CDR2 FQGNSA. The ends were cut back, 0 bases at V and 4 bases at J, with 6 bases in the middle. The CDR3 loop reads CASSLAVGTGELFF. DNA of the CDR3: TGTGCCAGCAGCTTAGCGGTTGGCACCGGGGAGCTGTTTTTT. Combining the CDR3 with reference TRBV7-2 and TRBJ2-2 gives the whole variable domain GAGVSQSPSNKVTEKGKDVELRCDPISGHTALYWYRQSLGQGLEFLIYFQGNSAPDKSGLPSDRFSAERTGGSVSTLTIQRTQQEDSAVYLCASSLAVGTGELFFGEGSRLTVL.

The chain combines TRBV12-3 or TRBV12-4 with TRBJ2-7; maybe TRBD1 (6 bases). Trimming shortened V by 3 bases and J by 3 bases, and 18 bases separated the two germline ends. The length of the CDR3 is 16 residues. The CDR3 region has the DNA TGTGCCAGCAGTTTCAAGGACAGCCTGGAAAGCTACGAGCAGTACTTC. Translated: CASSFKDSLESYEQYF.

The genes are TRBV3-1 and TRBJ1-5, with D perhaps matching TRBD1 (5 bases). CDR1 and CDR2 (germline): LGHDT, YNNKEL (reference sequence). Trimming shortened V by 3 bases and J by 6 bases, and 12 bases separated the two germline ends. This CDR3 has 14 residues. This CDR3 reads CASSHAGSGQPQHF. CDR3 coding DNA: TGTGCCAGCAGCCATGCAGGGAGCGGTCAGCCCCAGCATTTT.

The table lists this clonotype with many counts. This sequence joins TRBV6-1 and TRBJ2-5; the D gene is possibly TRBD2 (5 bases). The V end was cut by 5 bases, the J end by 5 bases, with 12 bases between. This CDR3 region has 13 residues. Per the germline V gene, CDR1 is MNHNS and CDR2 is SASEGT. Here the CDR3 reads CASSTGMEETQYF. The DNA for the CDR3 is TGTGCCAGCAGTACGGGAATGGAGGAGACCCAGTACTTC.

This rearrangement joins TRBV27 to TRBJ2-3; D not resolved. The V and J ends lost 5 bases and 6 bases respectively, with 12 bases between them. This CDR3 spans 13 amino acids. The germline V gene encodes CDR1 MNHEY and CDR2 SMNVEV (reference sequence). In nucleotides, the CDR3 is TGTGCCAGCAGTATCAGACTTACCGATACGCAGTATTTT. This gives the protein CASSIRLTDTQYF.

Here the CDR3 reads CASSASTGIHTIYF. The CDR3 coding sequence is TGTGCCAGCAGTGCCTCAACAGGGATCCACACCATATATTTT. V gene TRBV6-1 combines with J gene TRBJ1-3; D possibly corresponds to TRBD1 (6 bases). Germline assignment: CDR1 MNHNS and CDR2 SASEGT. CDR3 length equals 14 residues. V shed 4 bases and J shed 8 bases, with 15 bases lying between them.

This clonotype was seen many times. The V gene is TRBV28, the J gene TRBJ2-6; a weak D match, TRBD1 (6 bases). Germline CDR1 and CDR2: MDHEN and SYDVKM. V lost 5 bases, J lost 4 bases, and 15 bases lay in between. The CDR3 covers 16 residues. CDR3 DNA sequence: TGTGCCAGCAGTCCCCCGAGGGGGACCGGGGCCAACGTCCTGACTTTC. Protein: CASSPPRGTGANVLTF.

The rearrangement joins TRBV18 to TRBJ2-2, with D hard to call. V was cut by 2 bases and J by 8 bases, with 9 bases left in between. This CDR3 is 13 amino acids long. Germline values: CDR1 KGHSH, CDR2 LQKENI. CDR3 in amino acids: CASSPGRVGELFF. The CDR3 nucleotides are TGTGCCAGCTCACCAGGAAGAGTTGGGGAGCTGTTTTTT.

This clonotype has just a few counts. This may be a read error, as it is one base from a much larger clone. The J gene is TRBJ1-2, the V gene TRBV20-1; D might be TRBD1 (5 bases). From germline, CDR1 is DFQATT and CDR2 SNEGSKA (reference sequence). The CDR3 has 14 residues. The CDR3 bases are TGCAGTGCTAGAGGCGCGGGGGGGGACTATGCCTACACCTTC. This sequence encodes CSARGAGGDYAYTF.

V usage is TRBV7-2 and J usage is TRBJ2-5, with 7 bases identical to TRBD2. Germline V gene data show CDR1 as SGHTA and CDR2 as FQGNSA. CDR3 size: 14 residues. The V gene end was trimmed by 5 bases and the J gene end by 3 bases; junction bases not matched to a gene: 6. DNA for the CDR3: TGTGCCAGCAGCCAGACCGGGGGGAAAGAGACCCAGTACTTC. This translates into CASSQTGGKETQYF.

Concerning this clonotype: It may be a read error: a sequence one base away is much more abundant. The rearrangement uses TRBV6-2 or TRBV6-3 and TRBJ2-7; TRBD2 matches 9 bases. CDR1 MNHEY and CDR2 SVGEGT come from the germline V gene. There are 15 residues in the CDR3. Losses at the gene ends were 6 bases for V and 6 bases for J; bases not matched to a gene: 12. This CDR3 reads CASSPGVSGSTEQYF. The CDR3 bases are TGTGCCAGCAGCCCCGGGGTTAGCGGGAGCACCGAGCAGTACTTC.